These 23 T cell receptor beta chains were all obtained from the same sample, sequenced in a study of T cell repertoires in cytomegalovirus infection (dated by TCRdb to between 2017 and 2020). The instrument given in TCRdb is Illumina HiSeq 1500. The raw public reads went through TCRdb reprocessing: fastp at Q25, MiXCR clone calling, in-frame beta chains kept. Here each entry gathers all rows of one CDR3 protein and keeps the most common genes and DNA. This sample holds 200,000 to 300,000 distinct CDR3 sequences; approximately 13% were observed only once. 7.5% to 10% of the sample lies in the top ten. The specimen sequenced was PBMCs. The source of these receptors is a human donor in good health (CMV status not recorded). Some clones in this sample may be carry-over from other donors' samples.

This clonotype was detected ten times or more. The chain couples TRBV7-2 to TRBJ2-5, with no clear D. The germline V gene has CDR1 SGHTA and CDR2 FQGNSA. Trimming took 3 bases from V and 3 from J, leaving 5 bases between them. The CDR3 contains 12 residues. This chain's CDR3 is CASSFYKETQYF. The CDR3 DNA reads TGTGCCAGCAGCTTCTATAAAGAGACCCAGTACTTC.

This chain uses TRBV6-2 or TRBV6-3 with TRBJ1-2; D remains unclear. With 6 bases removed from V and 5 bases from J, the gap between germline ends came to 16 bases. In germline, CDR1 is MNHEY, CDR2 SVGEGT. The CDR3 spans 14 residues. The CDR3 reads CASRRSAVLYGYTF. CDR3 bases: TGTGCCAGCAGGCGCTCGGCGGTCTTATATGGCTACACCTTC.

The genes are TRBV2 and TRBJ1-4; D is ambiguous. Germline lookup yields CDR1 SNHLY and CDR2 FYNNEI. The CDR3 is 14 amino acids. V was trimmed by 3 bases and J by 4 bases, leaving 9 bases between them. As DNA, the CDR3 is TGTGCCAGCAGTGAGGTTGTGGATAATGAAAAACTGTTTTTT. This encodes CASSEVVDNEKLFF. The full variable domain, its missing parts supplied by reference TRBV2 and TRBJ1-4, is EPEVTQTPSHQVTQMGQEVILRCVPISNHLYFYWYRQILGQKVEFLVSFYNNEISEKSEIFDDQFSVERPDGSNFTLKIRSTKLEDSAMYFCASSEVVDNEKLFFGSGTQLSVL.

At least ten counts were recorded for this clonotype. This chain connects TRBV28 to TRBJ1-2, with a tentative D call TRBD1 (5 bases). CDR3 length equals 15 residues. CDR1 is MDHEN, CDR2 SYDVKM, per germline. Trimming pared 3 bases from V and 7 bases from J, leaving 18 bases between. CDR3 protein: CASSLGPGEKGGYTF. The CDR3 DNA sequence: TGTGCCAGCAGTTTGGGACCCGGGGAAAAGGGTGGCTACACCTTC.

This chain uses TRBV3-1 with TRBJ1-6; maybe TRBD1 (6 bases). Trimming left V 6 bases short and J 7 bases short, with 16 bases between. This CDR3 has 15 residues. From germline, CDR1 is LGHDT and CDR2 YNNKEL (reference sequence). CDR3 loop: CASSLDSVANSPLHF. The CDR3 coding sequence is TGTGCCAGCAGTCTGGACAGCGTCGCGAATTCACCCCTCCACTTT.

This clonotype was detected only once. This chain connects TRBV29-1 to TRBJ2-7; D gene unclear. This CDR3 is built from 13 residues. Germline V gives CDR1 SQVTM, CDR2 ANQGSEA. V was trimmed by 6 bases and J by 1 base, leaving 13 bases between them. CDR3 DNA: TGCAGCGTGAGGCGTCCCATTTCCTACGAGCAGTACTTC. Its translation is CSVRRPISYEQYF.

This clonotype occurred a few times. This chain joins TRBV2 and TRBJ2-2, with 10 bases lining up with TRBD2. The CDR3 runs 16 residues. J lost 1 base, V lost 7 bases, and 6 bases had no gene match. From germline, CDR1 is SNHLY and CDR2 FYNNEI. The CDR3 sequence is CASKLLAGMNTGELFF. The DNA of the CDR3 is TGTGCCAGCAAATTACTAGCGGGGATGAACACCGGGGAGCTGTTTTTT. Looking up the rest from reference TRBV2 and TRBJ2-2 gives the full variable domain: EPEVTQTPSHQVTQMGQEVILRCVPISNHLYFYWYRQILGQKVEFLVSFYNNEISEKSEIFDDQFSVERPDGSNFTLKIRSTKLEDSAMYFCASKLLAGMNTGELFFGEGSRLTVL.

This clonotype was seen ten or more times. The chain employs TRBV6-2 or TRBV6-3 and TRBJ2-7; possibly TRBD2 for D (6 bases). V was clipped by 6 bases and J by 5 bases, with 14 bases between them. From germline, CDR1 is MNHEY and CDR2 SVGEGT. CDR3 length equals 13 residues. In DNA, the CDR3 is TGTGCCAGCAGACCCCCGGGACTTGACGAGCAGTACTTC. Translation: CASRPPGLDEQYF.

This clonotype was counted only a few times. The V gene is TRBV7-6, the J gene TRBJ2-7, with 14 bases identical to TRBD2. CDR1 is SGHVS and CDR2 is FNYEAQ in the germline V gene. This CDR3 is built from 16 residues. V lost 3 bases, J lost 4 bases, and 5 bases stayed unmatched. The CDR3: CASSLGTSGSLYEQYF. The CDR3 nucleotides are TGTGCCAGCAGCTTGGGGACTAGCGGGAGCCTGTACGAGCAGTACTTC.

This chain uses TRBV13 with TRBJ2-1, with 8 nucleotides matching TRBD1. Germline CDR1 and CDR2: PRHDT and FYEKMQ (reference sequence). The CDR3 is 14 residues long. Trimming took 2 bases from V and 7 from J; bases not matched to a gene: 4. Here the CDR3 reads CASSLTDRGNEQFF. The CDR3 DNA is TGTGCCAGCAGCTTAACAGACAGGGGAAATGAGCAGTTCTTC.

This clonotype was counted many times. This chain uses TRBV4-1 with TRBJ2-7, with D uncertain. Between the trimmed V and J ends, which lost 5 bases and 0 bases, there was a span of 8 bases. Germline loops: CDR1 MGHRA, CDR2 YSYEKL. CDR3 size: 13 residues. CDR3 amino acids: CASSAILSYEQYF. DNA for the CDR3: TGCGCCAGCAGCGCCATACTCTCCTACGAGCAGTACTTC.

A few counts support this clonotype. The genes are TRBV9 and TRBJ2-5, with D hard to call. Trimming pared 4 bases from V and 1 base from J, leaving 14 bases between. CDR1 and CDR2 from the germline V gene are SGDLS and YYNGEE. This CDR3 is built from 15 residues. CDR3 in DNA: TGTGCCAGCAGCCCCCGACTTGGATTCCAAGAGACCCAGTACTTC. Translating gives CASSPRLGFQETQYF.

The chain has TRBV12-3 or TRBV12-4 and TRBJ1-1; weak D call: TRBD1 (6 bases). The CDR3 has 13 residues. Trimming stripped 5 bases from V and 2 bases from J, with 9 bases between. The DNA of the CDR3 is TGTGCCAGCAGTACGGACAGAAACACTGAAGCTTTCTTT. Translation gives CASSTDRNTEAFF.

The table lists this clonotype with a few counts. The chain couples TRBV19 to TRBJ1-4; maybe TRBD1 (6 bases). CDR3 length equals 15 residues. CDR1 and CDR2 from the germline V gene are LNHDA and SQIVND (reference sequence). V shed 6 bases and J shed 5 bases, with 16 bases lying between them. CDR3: CASSVYRQGNEKLFF. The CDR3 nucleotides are TGTGCCAGTAGCGTATATCGCCAGGGGAATGAAAAACTGTTTTTT. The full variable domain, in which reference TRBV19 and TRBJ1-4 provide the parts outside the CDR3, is DGGITQSPKYLFRKEGQNVTLSCEQNLNHDAMYWYRQDPGQGLRLIYYSQIVNDFQKGDIAEGYSVSREKKESFPLTVTSAQKNPTAFYLCASSVYRQGNEKLFFGSGTQLSVL.

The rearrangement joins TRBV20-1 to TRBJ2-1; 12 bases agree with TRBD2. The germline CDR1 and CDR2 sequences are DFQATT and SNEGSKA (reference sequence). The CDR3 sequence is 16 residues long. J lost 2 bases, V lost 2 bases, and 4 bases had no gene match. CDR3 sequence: CSARIRLAGAYNEQFF. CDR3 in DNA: TGCAGTGCTAGAATAAGACTAGCGGGAGCCTACAATGAGCAGTTCTTC.

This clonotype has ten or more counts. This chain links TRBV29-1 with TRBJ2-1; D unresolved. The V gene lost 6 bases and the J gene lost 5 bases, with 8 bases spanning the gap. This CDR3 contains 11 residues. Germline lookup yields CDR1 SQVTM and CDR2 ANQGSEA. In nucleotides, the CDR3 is TGCAGCGTCGTCAAAAACAATGAGCAGTTCTTC. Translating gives CSVVKNNEQFF.

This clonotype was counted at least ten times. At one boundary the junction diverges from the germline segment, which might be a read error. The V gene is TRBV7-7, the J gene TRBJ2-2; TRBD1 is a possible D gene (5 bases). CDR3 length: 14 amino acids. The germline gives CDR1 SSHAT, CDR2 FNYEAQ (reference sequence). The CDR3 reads CASSLLGHTGELFF. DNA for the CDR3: TGTGCTAGCAGCTTACTGGGGCATACCGGGGAGCTGTTTTTT.

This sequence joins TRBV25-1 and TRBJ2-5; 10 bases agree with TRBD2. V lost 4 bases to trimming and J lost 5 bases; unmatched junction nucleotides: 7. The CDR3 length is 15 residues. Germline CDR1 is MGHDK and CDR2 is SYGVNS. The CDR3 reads CASSAGLAAPETQYF. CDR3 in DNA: TGTGCCAGCAGTGCCGGACTAGCGGCCCCGGAGACCCAGTACTTC.

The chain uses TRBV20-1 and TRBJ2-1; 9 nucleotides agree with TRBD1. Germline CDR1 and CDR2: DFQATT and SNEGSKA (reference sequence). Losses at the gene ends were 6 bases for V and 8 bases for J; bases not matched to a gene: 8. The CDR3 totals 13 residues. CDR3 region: CSARDRVVYEQFF. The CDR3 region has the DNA TGCAGTGCACGGGACAGGGTTGTGTATGAGCAGTTCTTC.

The CDR3 nucleotides read TGCAGTGCTAAATCTCGGGCTCAGCCCCAGCATTTT. Translating it yields CSAKSRAQPQHF. The V and J genes are TRBV20-1 and TRBJ1-5, with D unresolved. Trimming took off 4 bases at V and 6 bases at J, with 10 bases between the two ends. Germline CDR1 reads DFQATT; CDR2 reads SNEGSKA (reference sequence). The CDR3 spans 12 residues.

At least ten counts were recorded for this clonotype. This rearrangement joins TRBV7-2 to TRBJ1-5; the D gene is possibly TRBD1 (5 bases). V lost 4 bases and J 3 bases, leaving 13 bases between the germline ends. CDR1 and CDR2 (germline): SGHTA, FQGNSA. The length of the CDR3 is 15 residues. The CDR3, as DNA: TGTGCCAGCAGCTACACCGGGGCTACCAATCAGCCCCAGCATTTT. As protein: CASSYTGATNQPQHF.

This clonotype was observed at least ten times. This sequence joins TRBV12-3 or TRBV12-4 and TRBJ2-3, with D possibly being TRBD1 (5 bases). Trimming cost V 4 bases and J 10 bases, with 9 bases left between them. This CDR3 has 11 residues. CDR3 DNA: TGTGCCAGCAGTTCCCAGGGATCGCAGTATTTT. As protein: CASSSQGSQYF.

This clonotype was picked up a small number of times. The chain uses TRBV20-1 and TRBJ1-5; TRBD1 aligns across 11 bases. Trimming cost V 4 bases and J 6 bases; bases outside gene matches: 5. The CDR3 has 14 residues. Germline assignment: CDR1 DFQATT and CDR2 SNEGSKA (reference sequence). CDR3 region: CSATRDRGGQPQHF. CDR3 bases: TGCAGTGCTACTCGGGACAGGGGGGGTCAGCCCCAGCATTTT.